This TCR beta chain came from a study of T cell repertoires in cytomegalovirus infection. A remark on this clonotype: What it binds is unknown.

TCRdb reprocessed the reads via MiXCR and lists one record per CDR3 protein. This table has around 310,000 distinct CDR3 sequences, about 29% appearing once. Trimming took off 8 bases at V and 4 bases at J, with 15 bases between the two ends. The CDR3 extends over 14 amino acids. Germline CDR1 and CDR2: MNHEY and SVGAGI. The gene calls are TRBV6-5 and TRBJ1-5; D perhaps matches TRBD1 (5 bases). This TCR was sampled from a human donor in good health (CMV status not recorded). Some clones in this sample may be carry-over from other donors' samples. The specimen was cultured PBMCs, collected from culture after CMV antigen stimulation. The CDR3 loop is CASRGTSINQPQHF. In DNA form, the CDR3 reads TGTGCCAGCCGGGGGACGTCCATAAATCAGCCCCAGCATTTT.